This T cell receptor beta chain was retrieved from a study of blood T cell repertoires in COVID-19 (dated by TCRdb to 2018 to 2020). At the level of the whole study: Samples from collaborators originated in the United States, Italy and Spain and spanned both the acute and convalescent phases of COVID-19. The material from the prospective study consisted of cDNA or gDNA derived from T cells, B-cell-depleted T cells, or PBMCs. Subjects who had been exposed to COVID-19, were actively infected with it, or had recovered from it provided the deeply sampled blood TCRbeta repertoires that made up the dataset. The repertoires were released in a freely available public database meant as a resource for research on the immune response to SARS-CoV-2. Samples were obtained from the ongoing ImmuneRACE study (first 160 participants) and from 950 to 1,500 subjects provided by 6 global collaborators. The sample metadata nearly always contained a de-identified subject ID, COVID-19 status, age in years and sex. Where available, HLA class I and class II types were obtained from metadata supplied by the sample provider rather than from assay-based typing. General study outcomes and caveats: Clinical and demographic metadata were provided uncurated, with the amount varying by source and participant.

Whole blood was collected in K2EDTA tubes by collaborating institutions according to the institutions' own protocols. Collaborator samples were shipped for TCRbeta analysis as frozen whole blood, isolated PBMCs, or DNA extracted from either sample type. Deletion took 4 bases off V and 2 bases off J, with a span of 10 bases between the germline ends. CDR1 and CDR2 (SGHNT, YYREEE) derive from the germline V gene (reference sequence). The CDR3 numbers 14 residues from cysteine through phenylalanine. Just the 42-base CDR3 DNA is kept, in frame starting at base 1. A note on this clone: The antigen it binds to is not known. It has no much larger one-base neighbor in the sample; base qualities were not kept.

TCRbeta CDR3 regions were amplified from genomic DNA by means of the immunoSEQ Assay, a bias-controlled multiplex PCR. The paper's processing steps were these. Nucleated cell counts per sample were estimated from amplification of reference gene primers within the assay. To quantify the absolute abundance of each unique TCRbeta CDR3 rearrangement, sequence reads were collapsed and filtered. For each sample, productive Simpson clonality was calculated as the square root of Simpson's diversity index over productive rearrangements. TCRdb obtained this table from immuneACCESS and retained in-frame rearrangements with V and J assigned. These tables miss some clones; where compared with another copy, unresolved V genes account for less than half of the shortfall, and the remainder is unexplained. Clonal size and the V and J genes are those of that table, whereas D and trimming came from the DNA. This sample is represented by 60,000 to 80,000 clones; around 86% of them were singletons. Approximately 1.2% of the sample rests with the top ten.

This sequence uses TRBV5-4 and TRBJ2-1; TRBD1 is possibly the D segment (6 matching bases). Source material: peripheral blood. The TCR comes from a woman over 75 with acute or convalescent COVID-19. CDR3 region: CASSLRTAYNEQFF. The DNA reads TGTGCCAGCAGCCTCCGGACAGCCTACAATGAGCAGTTCTTC.